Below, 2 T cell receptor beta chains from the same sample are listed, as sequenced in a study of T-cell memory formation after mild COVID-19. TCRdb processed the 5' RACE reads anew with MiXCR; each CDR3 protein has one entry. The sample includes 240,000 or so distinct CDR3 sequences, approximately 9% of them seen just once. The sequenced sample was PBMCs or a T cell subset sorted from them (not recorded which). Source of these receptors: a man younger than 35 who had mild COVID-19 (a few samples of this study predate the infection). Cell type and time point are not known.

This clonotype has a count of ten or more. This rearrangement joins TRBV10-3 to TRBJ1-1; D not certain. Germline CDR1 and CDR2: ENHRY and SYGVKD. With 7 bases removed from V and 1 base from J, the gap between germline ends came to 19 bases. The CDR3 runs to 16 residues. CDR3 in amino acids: CAITTGSREANTEAFF. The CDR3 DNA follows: TGTGCCATCACCACGGGGTCCCGGGAAGCGAACACTGAAGCTTTCTTT.

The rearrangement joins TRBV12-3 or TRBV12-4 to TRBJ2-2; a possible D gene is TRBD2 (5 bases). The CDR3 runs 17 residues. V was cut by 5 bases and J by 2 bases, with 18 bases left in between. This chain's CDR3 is CASSPTKLRGNTGELFF. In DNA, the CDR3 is TGTGCCAGCAGTCCCACCAAACTACGGGGAAACACCGGGGAGCTGTTTTTT.